This TCR beta chain was recovered during a study of blood T cell repertoires in COVID-19. TCRdb keeps only in-frame clones here, not all; method: immunoSEQ multiplex PCR. The sample holds some 360,000 clones, 70% to 90% seen once. Sequenced sample: peripheral blood. This TCR came from a woman aged 60-70 years with COVID-19, enrolled during active disease.

DNA of the CDR3: TGTGCCAGCAGCCCGGAGATCAGGCGCGGGGGGATAGAGACCCAGTACTTC. As protein: CASSPEIRRGGIETQYF. This chain uses TRBV4-2 with TRBJ2-5; 8 bases align to TRBD2. The V gene end was trimmed by 4 bases and the J gene end by 4 bases; junction bases not matched to a gene: 14. This CDR3 region has 17 residues. In germline, CDR1 is LGHNA, CDR2 YNFKEQ.